Listed here are 17 T cell receptor beta chains from one sample, sequenced in a study of blood T cell repertoires in COVID-19. This table comes from immunoSEQ multiplex PCR, and its TCRdb copy is limited to in-frame clones, with some not included. The data show a few hundred thousand clones, approximately 85% seen once. Sequenced material: PBMCs or T cells enriched from blood (not recorded which). All receptors derive from a woman between 45 and 65 years old who had recovered from COVID-19.

This clone appeared a few times. The rearrangement uses TRBV4-2 and TRBJ2-7; 9 nucleotides line up with TRBD2. The CDR3 sequence is 15 residues long. The germline CDR1 and CDR2 sequences are LGHNA and YNFKEQ. V was clipped by 1 base and J by 5 bases; unmatched bases: 6. The CDR3 region has the DNA TGTGCCAGCAGCCAAGGGCGGGAGGGGAGGAACGAGCAGTACTTC. This encodes CASSQGREGRNEQYF.

The V gene is TRBV29-1, the J gene TRBJ2-7; 9 nucleotides match TRBD1. The CDR3 length is 13 residues. The germline gives CDR1 SQVTM, CDR2 ANQGSEA. V was pared by 7 bases and J by 6 bases, with 10 bases of the junction left unmatched. CDR3: CSAGTGTPSEQYF. CDR3 DNA: TGCAGCGCCGGGACAGGGACTCCGAGCGAGCAGTACTTC.

The chain joins TRBV13 to TRBJ2-5; possibly TRBD2 for D (5 bases). Trimming pared 4 bases from V and 1 base from J, leaving 16 bases between. The CDR3 runs 16 residues. In germline, CDR1 is PRHDT, CDR2 FYEKMQ (reference sequence). CDR3 sequence reads: CASSSRTGSPQETQYF. CDR3 sequence (DNA): TGTGCCAGCAGCTCCCGGACGGGAAGTCCCCAAGAGACCCAGTACTTC.

This chain links TRBV28 with TRBJ2-5; D is unresolved. The CDR3 totals 13 residues. V shed 4 bases and J shed 2 bases, with 8 bases lying between them. The germline V gene encodes CDR1 MDHEN and CDR2 SYDVKM. The CDR3 protein is CASSYSHQETQYF. CDR3 bases: TGTGCCAGCAGTTATTCACATCAAGAGACCCAGTACTTC.

This clone was found a few times. V usage is TRBV3-1 (or the pseudogene TRBV3-2) and J usage is TRBJ2-1; 12 bases are shared with TRBD2. The CDR3 is made up of 16 amino acids. In germline, CDR1 is LGHDT, CDR2 YNNKEL (reference sequence). With 5 bases clipped from V and 4 bases from J, the junction kept 6 bases outside the gene matches. CDR3 DNA sequence: TGTGCCAGCAGCAGCCGCCTAGCGGGAGGGTACAATGAGCAGTTCTTC. Its protein product is CASSSRLAGGYNEQFF.

This clone was found a few times. The gene calls are TRBV7-9 and TRBJ2-7; no clear D. Deletions cut 7 bases from V and 1 base from J, with 8 bases between. Per germline, CDR1 SEHNR and CDR2 FQNEAQ (reference sequence). CDR3 length: 12 amino acids. The CDR3 protein is CASNAGSYEQYF. In DNA, the CDR3 is TGTGCCAGCAACGCAGGATCCTACGAGCAGTACTTC.

The chain links TRBV18 to TRBJ2-2; no clear D gene. V was pared by 6 bases and J by 3 bases, with 17 bases between. Per germline, CDR1 KGHSH and CDR2 LQKENI. The CDR3 runs 16 residues. CDR3 loop: CASSHEVAPHTGELFF. CDR3 sequence (DNA): TGTGCCAGCTCCCATGAGGTCGCACCCCACACCGGGGAGCTGTTTTTT.

This sequence joins TRBV9 and TRBJ2-1; tentative D call: TRBD2 (5 bases). Germline CDR1 and CDR2: SGDLS and YYNGEE. V gave up 4 bases and J gave up 2 bases, with 10 bases separating them. The CDR3 is made up of 14 amino acids. The CDR3 DNA is TGTGCCAGCAGCCCTTCCGGGACCTACAATGAGCAGTTCTTC. This codes for CASSPSGTYNEQFF.

The CDR3, as DNA: TGTGCCAGCAGCGTAGACCGGGGCACAGATACGCAGTATTTT. It is translated as CASSVDRGTDTQYF. The V and J genes are TRBV9 and TRBJ2-3; no clear D. Per the germline V gene, CDR1 is SGDLS and CDR2 is YYNGEE. V lost 0 bases and J lost 1, with 6 bases in between. The CDR3 runs to 14 residues.

The genes are TRBV27 and TRBJ2-1; maybe TRBD2 (7 bases). With 3 bases removed from V and 3 bases from J, the gap between germline ends came to 15 bases. There are 16 residues in the CDR3. The germline CDR1 and CDR2 sequences are MNHEY and SMNVEV (reference sequence). For the CDR3, the DNA is TGTGCCAGCAGTTTTTCGGGGGGCGGGTTCTACAATGAGCAGTTCTTC. Amino acid sequence: CASSFSGGGFYNEQFF.

The chain is built from TRBV28 and TRBJ1-5; 10 nucleotides line up with TRBD1. The V gene end was trimmed by 3 bases and the J gene end by 0 bases; junction bases not matched to a gene: 11. Per the germline V gene, CDR1 is MDHEN and CDR2 is SYDVKM. The CDR3 runs to 19 residues. CDR3 sequence (DNA): TGTGCCAGCAGTTTGTCCTTAGGGACAGGGGCTTTTAGCAATCAGCCCCAGCATTTT. Its translation is CASSLSLGTGAFSNQPQHF.

The CDR3 DNA sequence: TGTGCCAGCTCAGCGCCGGGACAGGGGTATGATGAGACCCAGTACTTC. It encodes CASSAPGQGYDETQYF. The rearrangement joins TRBV18 to TRBJ2-5, with 10 bases that match TRBD1. Germline CDR1 is KGHSH and CDR2 is LQKENI. The V gene end was trimmed by 5 bases and the J gene end by 5 bases; junction bases not matched to a gene: 11. The CDR3 has 16 amino acids.

The chain joins TRBV3-1 (or the pseudogene TRBV3-2) to TRBJ2-3; 11 bases map to TRBD2. The CDR3 extends over 16 amino acids. Germline V gene data show CDR1 as LGHDT and CDR2 as YNNKEL (reference sequence). V gave up 4 bases and J gave up 3 bases; unmatched junction bases: 6. The CDR3 DNA sequence: TGTGCCAGCAGCCGCAGACTAGCGGGACAGACAGATACGCAGTATTTT. This sequence encodes CASSRRLAGQTDTQYF.

J is TRBJ2-7 and V is TRBV2; perhaps TRBD2 as D (6 bases). This CDR3 region has 14 residues. V lost 10 bases and J 3 bases, leaving 19 bases between the germline ends. Germline V gene sequence: CDR1 SNHLY, CDR2 FYNNEI. CDR3 residues: CAINQGGAVYEQYF. As DNA, the CDR3 is TGTGCCATCAACCAGGGCGGGGCGGTCTACGAGCAGTACTTC.

This clone was seen at least ten times. This chain connects TRBV6-5 to TRBJ2-1; 12 nucleotides line up with TRBD2. The length of the CDR3 is 15 residues. Germline CDR1 reads MNHEY; CDR2 reads SVGAGI. With V trimmed by 4 bases and J by 4 bases, 2 bases remained unmatched. CDR3 sequence: CASSSGLAGYNEQFF. The CDR3 DNA reads TGTGCCAGCAGTTCCGGACTAGCGGGGTACAATGAGCAGTTCTTC.

This sequence joins TRBV28 and TRBJ1-5; the match to TRBD1 covers 10 bases. The CDR3 has 15 residues. Germline V gives CDR1 MDHEN, CDR2 SYDVKM. The J segment lost 8 bases and the V segment lost 4 bases, leaving 8 bases of the junction unmatched. The DNA for the CDR3 is TGTGCCAGCAGTTCAGGACAGGGGGAATTAAAGCCCCAGCATTTT. This gives the protein CASSSGQGELKPQHF.

This clone was seen once. The chain carries TRBV28 and TRBJ2-1, with TRBD2 matching 10 bases. J was trimmed by 8 bases and V by 4 bases; bases with no gene match: 11. The CDR3 runs 16 residues. Per germline, CDR1 MDHEN and CDR2 SYDVKM. The CDR3 bases are TGTGCCAGCAGTTCGGGGAGCGGGAGGGCCTCAGATGAGCAGTTCTTC. It encodes CASSSGSGRASDEQFF.